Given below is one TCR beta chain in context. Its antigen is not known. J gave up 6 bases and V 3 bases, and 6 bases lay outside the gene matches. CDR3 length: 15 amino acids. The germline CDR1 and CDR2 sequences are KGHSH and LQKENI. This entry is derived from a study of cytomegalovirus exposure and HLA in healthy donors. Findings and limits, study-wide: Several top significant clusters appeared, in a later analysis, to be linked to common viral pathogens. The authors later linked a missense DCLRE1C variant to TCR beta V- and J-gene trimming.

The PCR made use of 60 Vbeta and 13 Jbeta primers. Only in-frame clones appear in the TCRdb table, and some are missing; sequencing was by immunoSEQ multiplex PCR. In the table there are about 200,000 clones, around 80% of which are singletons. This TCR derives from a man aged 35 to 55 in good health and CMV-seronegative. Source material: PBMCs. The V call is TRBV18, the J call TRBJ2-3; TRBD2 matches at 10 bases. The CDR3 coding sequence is TGTGCCAGCTCACCGGCTAGCGGGGGACTTGATACGCAGTATTTT. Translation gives CASSPASGGLDTQYF.